This is a list of T cell receptor beta chains from one sample in a study of blood T cell repertoires in COVID-19. Measured with immunoSEQ multiplex PCR; TCRdb has only the in-frame clones, and not every one. The sample lists around 300,000 clones; about nine tenths were seen once. The material sequenced was peripheral blood. These receptors came from a woman aged 25-40 years with active or convalescent COVID-19. CDR3s include the opening cysteine and the closing phenylalanine or tryptophan. The D gene is left open where the match is weak. Only some rows state a clone size, as once, few, many or a class for expanded clones.

CDR3 protein,CDR3 DNA,J gene,clone size,V gene,D gene
CASSDHGTPNEQFF,TGTGCCAGCAGCGACCACGGGACTCCCAATGAGCAGTTCTTC,TRBJ2-1,-,TRBV6-2/TRBV6-3,-
CASSQDSGIWGPETQYF,TGTGCCAGCAGCCAGGATTCCGGAATTTGGGGGCCGGAGACCCAGTACTTC,TRBJ2-5,few,TRBV3-1/TRBV3-2,-
CASSLVEGVGYTF,TGTGCCAGCAGCTTGGTGGAGGGTGTGGGCTACACCTTC,TRBJ1-2,-,TRBV5-6,-
CASSVTGGYGYTF,TGTGCCAGCAGCGTTACAGGGGGCTATGGCTACACCTTC,TRBJ1-2,-,TRBV5-6,TRBD1
CASSVVGGLNTEAFF,TGTGCCAGCTCCGTAGTCGGGGGTCTGAACACTGAAGCTTTCTTT,TRBJ1-1,-,TRBV18,-
CASSLATSVLYEQYF,TGTGCCAGCAGCTTGGCTACTAGCGTCCTCTACGAGCAGTACTTC,TRBJ2-7,-,TRBV5-6,TRBD2
CASSQTGGKDNEQFF,TGTGCCAGCAGTCAGACAGGGGGGAAAGACAATGAGCAGTTCTTC,TRBJ2-1,-,TRBV6-4,TRBD1
CASSRSVYTGELFF,TGTGCCAGCAGCCGATCAGTGTACACCGGGGAGCTGTTTTTT,TRBJ2-2,-,TRBV14,-
CASSLTPARVGPNTGELFF,TGTGCCAGCAGCTTAACGCCAGCTAGGGTGGGGCCCAACACCGGGGAGCTGTTTTTT,TRBJ2-2,many,TRBV7-3,-
CASSLDDRRYF,TGTGCCAGCAGCTTAGATGACAGGCGGTACTTC,TRBJ2-7,-,TRBV7-6,-
CASALGAGVTEAFF,TGTGCCAGTGCGCTAGGGGCAGGGGTAACTGAAGCTTTCTTT,TRBJ1-1,-,TRBV19,-
CASTPGQTNSPLHF,TGTGCCAGCACCCCGGGACAGACAAATTCACCCCTCCACTTT,TRBJ1-6,-,TRBV6-2/TRBV6-3,TRBD1
CASSQDKEGGNEAFF,TGCGCCAGCAGCCAAGATAAAGAAGGGGGCAATGAAGCTTTCTTT,TRBJ1-1,-,TRBV4-3,TRBD1
CASSFSPNTEAFF,TGTGCCAGCAGCTTCTCTCCGAACACTGAAGCTTTCTTT,TRBJ1-1,few,TRBV9,-
CASSEELATSGNTIYF,TGTGCCAGCAGTGAAGAGTTGGCAACGTCCGGAAACACCATATATTTT,TRBJ1-3,-,TRBV6-1,-
CASSPTGLPYNSPLHF,TGTGCCAGCAGTCCCACGGGGTTACCCTATAATTCACCCCTCCACTTT,TRBJ1-6,-,TRBV7-2,-
CASSQRPSTDTQYF,TGTGCCAGCAGTCAGCGGCCTAGCACAGATACGCAGTATTTT,TRBJ2-3,-,TRBV5-6,-
CASSPGGAQPEKLFF,TGTGCCAGCAGCCCGGGGGGGGCTCAGCCTGAAAAACTGTTTTTT,TRBJ1-4,-,TRBV7-8,-
CAWNRGGNQPQHF,TGTGCCTGGAACCGGGGAGGCAATCAGCCCCAGCATTTT,TRBJ1-5,-,TRBV30,-
CASSFDRQNTEAFF,TGCGCCAGCAGCTTCGACAGGCAGAACACTGAAGCTTTCTTT,TRBJ1-1,-,TRBV5-1,-
CATSAEAHPYEQYF,TGTGCCACCAGTGCCGAGGCACACCCCTACGAGCAGTACTTC,TRBJ2-7,-,TRBV24-1,-
CASSGTSGLINEQFF,TGTGCCAGCAGCGGGACTAGCGGGCTCATCAATGAGCAGTTCTTC,TRBJ2-1,once,TRBV5-4,TRBD2
CAWTSGNGGGEKLFF,TGTGCCTGGACGAGTGGTAATGGAGGGGGCGAAAAACTGTTTTTT,TRBJ1-4,-,TRBV30,TRBD1
CASSLEYSVRGYTF,TGTGCCAGCAGCTTAGAGTATTCAGTAAGAGGCTACACCTTC,TRBJ1-2,few,TRBV11-2,-
CASSEAGEYEQYF,TGCGCCAGCAGTGAAGCAGGGGAGTACGAGCAGTACTTC,TRBJ2-7,once,TRBV10-2,-
CASSPQGYTEAFF,TGTGCCAGCAGTCCTCAGGGATACACTGAAGCTTTCTTT,TRBJ1-1,-,TRBV28,-
CASSLGSGGADTQYF,TGTGCCAGCAGCTTAGGAAGCGGGGGGGCAGATACGCAGTATTTT,TRBJ2-3,-,TRBV7-2,TRBD2
CASSPGASPDRLDSMNTEAFF,TGTGCCAGCAGCCCAGGAGCCTCCCCCGACCGGTTAGACAGCATGAACACTGAAGCTTTCTTT,TRBJ1-1,-,TRBV3-1/TRBV3-2,-
CASSSSGSNYGYTF,TGTGCCAGCAGCTCCTCAGGGTCAAACTATGGCTACACCTTC,TRBJ1-2,-,TRBV7-2,-
CASSSSDREPYEQYF,TGTGCCAGCAGTTCATCGGACAGGGAACCTTACGAGCAGTACTTC,TRBJ2-7,-,TRBV28,TRBD1
CASSRPGAWETQYF,TGTGCCAGCAGTCGGCCAGGGGCCTGGGAGACCCAGTACTTC,TRBJ2-5,-,TRBV6-2/TRBV6-3,-
CASSLLQGNSPLHF,TGTGCCAGCAGCTTGTTACAGGGTAATTCACCCCTCCACTTT,TRBJ1-6,few,TRBV7-9,-
CASRPHGGRSTEAFF,TGTGCCAGCAGACCACATGGGGGCCGTAGCACTGAAGCTTTCTTT,TRBJ1-1,once,TRBV2,-
CASSLIQGNQPQHF,TGTGCCAGCAGTTTAATACAGGGAAATCAGCCCCAGCATTTT,TRBJ1-5,-,TRBV28,-
CAISGTGTGAGYTF,TGTGCCATCAGCGGGACCGGGACAGGGGCCGGCTACACCTTC,TRBJ1-2,-,TRBV10-3,TRBD1
CAIKASGGPTGELFF,TGTGCCATCAAGGCGAGCGGGGGGCCCACCGGGGAGCTGTTTTTT,TRBJ2-2,-,TRBV10-3,TRBD2
CASSPWVNGGSTEAFF,TGTGCCAGCAGTCCCTGGGTCAACGGAGGTTCCACTGAAGCTTTCTTT,TRBJ1-1,-,TRBV28,-
CASSVLADTQYF,TGTGCCAGCAGCGTACTCGCAGATACGCAGTATTTT,TRBJ2-3,-,TRBV9,-
CASSSGPGQEHSPLHF,TGTGCCAGCAGTTCCGGACCGGGACAGGAGCATTCACCCCTCCACTTT,TRBJ1-6,-,TRBV6-2/TRBV6-3,TRBD1
CASTLSGSTDSTDTQYF,TGTGCCAGCACGCTATCGGGGTCTACGGATAGCACAGATACGCAGTATTTT,TRBJ2-3,-,TRBV7-6,-
CAGQGQSTDTQYF,TGTGCCGGGCAGGGGCAGAGCACAGATACGCAGTATTTT,TRBJ2-3,once,TRBV7-9,-
CASGRGGGNEKLFF,TGTGCCAGCGGTCGGGGGGGTGGTAATGAAAAACTGTTTTTT,TRBJ1-4,-,TRBV9,-
CASSPQGPWSDYTF,TGTGCCAGCAGCCCTCAGGGGCCTTGGAGCGACTACACCTTC,TRBJ1-2,-,TRBV9,-
CASSPGTGYGYTF,TGTGCCAGCAGTCCGGGGACAGGGTATGGCTACACCTTC,TRBJ1-2,-,TRBV7-9,TRBD1
CSVHKQGARSTEAFF,TGCAGCGTTCACAAACAGGGGGCGCGAAGCACTGAAGCTTTCTTT,TRBJ1-1,few,TRBV29-1,TRBD1
CASSVGGVALGYTF,TGTGCCAGCAGCGTAGGAGGAGTTGCGTTGGGCTACACCTTC,TRBJ1-2,-,TRBV9,-
CATSKGGAGNQPQHF,TGTGCCACCAGTAAAGGGGGCGCGGGCAATCAGCCCCAGCATTTT,TRBJ1-5,-,TRBV24-1,TRBD1
CASSEGGQQHEQYF,TGTGCCAGCAGTGAGGGGGGACAGCAGCACGAGCAGTACTTC,TRBJ2-7,-,TRBV28,-
CASSPGQTIEKLFF,TGTGCCAGCAGCCCCGGACAGACCATCGAAAAACTGTTTTTT,TRBJ1-4,-,TRBV5-5,-
CSVSTGLDTEAFF,TGCAGCGTCTCGACAGGGTTGGACACTGAAGCTTTCTTT,TRBJ1-1,few,TRBV29-1,TRBD1
CASSESQAGGISSYEQYF,TGTGCCAGCAGTGAATCGCAAGCAGGGGGCATCTCATCCTACGAGCAGTACTTC,TRBJ2-7,few,TRBV25-1,TRBD1
CASSFTGESYGYTF,TGTGCCAGCAGCTTCACAGGGGAGAGCTATGGCTACACCTTC,TRBJ1-2,-,TRBV5-4,TRBD1
CASSTRSGTGVYGYTF,TGTGCCAGCAGCACCAGGTCCGGGACAGGGGTCTATGGCTACACCTTC,TRBJ1-2,few,TRBV27,TRBD1